This entry features one T cell receptor beta chain sequence. Its antigen is undetermined. This sample stems from a study of radiotherapy plus CTLA-4 blockade in lung cancer. As for the study in general: Overall, approximately 17% of patients showed an objective response, while approximately 28% attained disease control. Notes on the study in general: Subsequent to radiotherapy plus ipilimumab, tumor-derived TCR clones underwent expansion in blood. With interferon-beta, early dynamics of blood T cell clones were reported to best predict response.

Repertoires were generated with immunoSEQ multiplex PCR, while TCRdb's copy carries only in-frame clones and drops some. The sample holds approximately 77,000 clones, 84% seen once. Chemo-refractory metastatic non-small-cell lung cancer patients were treated with focal radiation plus CTLA-4 blockade with ipilimumab. The V gene's germline CDR1 is SGHTA and CDR2 FQGNSA. The CDR3 covers 13 residues. V lost 1 base, J lost 1 base, and 4 bases lay in between. J is TRBJ1-1 and V is TRBV7-2; D is undetermined. The receptor was isolated from a human donor with non-small cell lung cancer who had stable disease on radiotherapy plus ipilimumab. The specimen was peripheral blood, collected from a patient treated with radiotherapy plus ipilimumab. The CDR3 nucleotides read TGTGCCAGCAGCTTAGGGACGAACACTGAAGCTTTCTTT. Its translation is CASSLGTNTEAFF.